This is a list of T cell receptor beta chains from one sample in a study of neurological immune-mediated disorders. Each CDR3 protein is one row after TCRdb ran MiXCR on the 5' RACE reads. The table has some 30,000 distinct CDR3 sequences, 4.6% seen once; the top ten hold roughly 23%. The material sequenced was PBMCs. Receptor source: a man aged 18 to 35 in good health. CDR3s include the opening cysteine and the closing phenylalanine or tryptophan. Fields, in order: clone size, J gene, V gene, D gene, CDR3 protein, CDR3 DNA. A D gene is named only where the DNA matches it firmly. Part of the rows lack a size; the others show once, few, many or a class for expanded clones.

abundance: many
j_gene: TRBJ2-3
v_gene: TRBV6-4
d_gene: TRBD2
CDR3aa: CASSDSTSGGADTQYF
CDR3nt: TGTGCCAGCAGTGACTCGACTAGCGGGGGGGCCGATACGCAGTATTTT

abundance: many
j_gene: TRBJ1-1
v_gene: TRBV6-6
d_gene: TRBD1
CDR3aa: CASSTDRAGRAFF
CDR3nt: TGTGCCAGCAGTACCGACAGGGCAGGTCGAGCTTTCTTT

abundance: many
j_gene: TRBJ1-4
v_gene: TRBV12-3/TRBV12-4
d_gene: .
CDR3aa: CASSPEMFDGEKLFF
CDR3nt: TGTGCCAGCAGTCCCGAAATGTTCGATGGGGAAAAACTGTTTTTT

abundance: many
j_gene: TRBJ1-3
v_gene: TRBV6-6
d_gene: .
CDR3aa: CASSQPTSGNTIYF
CDR3nt: TGTGCCAGCAGCCAACCAACCTCTGGAAACACCATATATTTT

abundance: medium-sized
j_gene: TRBJ2-6
v_gene: TRBV5-1
d_gene: .
CDR3aa: CASSLTGTSGANVLTF
CDR3nt: TGCGCCAGCAGCTTAACAGGAACCTCTGGGGCCAACGTCCTGACTTTC

abundance: many
j_gene: TRBJ1-1
v_gene: TRBV5-1
d_gene: TRBD1
CDR3aa: CASSSNRGMNTEAFF
CDR3nt: TGCGCCAGCAGCTCGAACAGGGGAATGAACACTGAAGCTTTCTTT

abundance: many
j_gene: TRBJ1-4
v_gene: TRBV20-1
d_gene: TRBD1
CDR3aa: CSAPHPPGQDNEKLFF
CDR3nt: TGCAGTGCTCCTCATCCACCGGGACAGGATAATGAAAAACTGTTTTTT

abundance: many
j_gene: TRBJ1-1
v_gene: TRBV14
d_gene: .
CDR3aa: CASSPRRVTEAFF
CDR3nt: TGTGCCAGCAGCCCCAGACGCGTCACTGAAGCTTTCTTT

abundance: many
j_gene: TRBJ1-2
v_gene: TRBV6-6
d_gene: .
CDR3aa: CASSLGESVSGYTF
CDR3nt: TGTGCCAGCAGTTTAGGGGAATCAGTGAGTGGCTACACCTTC

abundance: many
j_gene: TRBJ1-1
v_gene: TRBV5-1
d_gene: .
CDR3aa: CASSLQKWDTEAFF
CDR3nt: TGCGCCAGCAGCTTACAGAAGTGGGACACTGAAGCTTTCTTT

abundance: .
j_gene: TRBJ1-2
v_gene: TRBV5-4
d_gene: .
CDR3aa: CASSSDRDYGYTF
CDR3nt: TGTGCCAGCAGCAGTGACAGAGACTATGGCTACACCTTC

abundance: many
j_gene: TRBJ2-5
v_gene: TRBV19
d_gene: TRBD1
CDR3aa: CATSPGTGVGGQETQYF
CDR3nt: TGTGCCACCTCTCCCGGGACAGGCGTCGGAGGTCAAGAGACCCAGTACTTC

abundance: many
j_gene: TRBJ2-3
v_gene: TRBV3-1
d_gene: .
CDR3aa: CASSQDQGAGDTQYF
CDR3nt: TGTGCCAGCAGCCAAGATCAAGGGGCCGGAGATACGCAGTATTTT

abundance: many
j_gene: TRBJ2-5
v_gene: TRBV5-4
d_gene: TRBD1
CDR3aa: CASRRDRGEETQYF
CDR3nt: TGTGCCAGCAGGAGGGACAGGGGGGAAGAGACCCAGTACTTC

abundance: .
j_gene: TRBJ2-3
v_gene: TRBV20-1
d_gene: .
CDR3aa: CSARDQTWDTQYF
CDR3nt: TGCAGTGCTAGAGATCAGACGTGGGATACGCAGTATTTT

abundance: many
j_gene: TRBJ2-1
v_gene: TRBV20-1
d_gene: TRBD2
CDR3aa: CSARGPSGGGNNEQFF
CDR3nt: TGCAGTGCTAGAGGCCCTAGCGGGGGGGGGAACAATGAGCAGTTCTTC

abundance: many
j_gene: TRBJ1-1
v_gene: TRBV7-3
d_gene: TRBD1
CDR3aa: CASSPAGGDTEAFF
CDR3nt: TGTGCCAGCAGCCCCGCAGGGGGCGACACTGAAGCTTTCTTT

abundance: many
j_gene: TRBJ2-7
v_gene: TRBV20-1
d_gene: .
CDR3aa: CSACPGIHEQYF
CDR3nt: TGCAGTGCTTGTCCAGGGATCCACGAGCAGTACTTC

abundance: many
j_gene: TRBJ1-1
v_gene: TRBV5-5
d_gene: TRBD1
CDR3aa: CASSFTGGRGTEAFF
CDR3nt: TGTGCCAGCAGCTTCACAGGGGGCCGGGGGACTGAAGCTTTCTTT

abundance: many
j_gene: TRBJ1-2
v_gene: TRBV7-2
d_gene: .
CDR3aa: CASSFLGGSYGYTF
CDR3nt: TGTGCCAGCAGCTTCCTAGGGGGGTCCTATGGCTACACCTTC

abundance: many
j_gene: TRBJ2-7
v_gene: TRBV20-1
d_gene: TRBD1
CDR3aa: CSATAGTGGSYEQYF
CDR3nt: TGCAGTGCTACCGCGGGGACAGGGGGCTCCTACGAGCAGTACTTC

abundance: many
j_gene: TRBJ1-1
v_gene: TRBV20-1
d_gene: .
CDR3aa: CSVVSGGMNTEAFF
CDR3nt: TGCAGTGTAGTCTCCGGGGGAATGAACACTGAAGCTTTCTTT

abundance: many
j_gene: TRBJ2-3
v_gene: TRBV5-6
d_gene: .
CDR3aa: CASTRPGATSTDTQYF
CDR3nt: TGTGCCAGCACCCGGCCGGGGGCTACTAGCACAGATACGCAGTATTTT

abundance: many
j_gene: TRBJ2-3
v_gene: TRBV7-2
d_gene: .
CDR3aa: CASSSPGGAKDTQYF
CDR3nt: TGTGCCAGCAGTTCCCCTGGGGGGGCGAAAGATACGCAGTATTTT

abundance: many
j_gene: TRBJ2-2
v_gene: TRBV25-1
d_gene: .
CDR3aa: CASSPTPQELFF
CDR3nt: TGTGCCAGCAGCCCAACCCCCCAGGAGCTGTTTTTT

abundance: many
j_gene: TRBJ1-1
v_gene: TRBV20-1
d_gene: .
CDR3aa: CSARVTGQRNTEAFF
CDR3nt: TGCAGTGCTAGGGTCACAGGGCAGAGGAACACTGAAGCTTTCTTT

abundance: many
j_gene: TRBJ2-4
v_gene: TRBV20-1
d_gene: .
CDR3aa: CSARGPATDKGNIQYF
CDR3nt: TGCAGTGCTAGGGGGCCCGCGACCGACAAGGGAAACATTCAGTACTTC

abundance: many
j_gene: TRBJ2-3
v_gene: TRBV5-1
d_gene: .
CDR3aa: CASSAASGVTDTQYF
CDR3nt: TGCGCCAGCAGCGCCGCATCGGGGGTCACAGATACGCAGTATTTT

abundance: many
j_gene: TRBJ2-7
v_gene: TRBV10-3
d_gene: .
CDR3aa: CAISSSVPVVLGIPGEQYF
CDR3nt: TGTGCCATCAGCAGCTCGGTTCCAGTCGTATTGGGTATCCCGGGGGAGCAGTACTTC

abundance: many
j_gene: TRBJ1-6
v_gene: TRBV6-5
d_gene: .
CDR3aa: CASSYSRGSSPLHF
CDR3nt: TGTGCCAGCAGTTACTCGAGGGGGAGTTCACCCCTCCACTTT

abundance: many
j_gene: TRBJ1-1
v_gene: TRBV6-5
d_gene: .
CDR3aa: CASSYEGGTEAFF
CDR3nt: TGTGCCAGCAGTTACGAGGGGGGAACTGAAGCTTTCTTT

abundance: many
j_gene: TRBJ1-1
v_gene: TRBV12-3/TRBV12-4
d_gene: .
CDR3aa: CASGRLRGNTEAFF
CDR3nt: TGTGCCAGCGGAAGACTCAGGGGGAACACTGAAGCTTTCTTT

abundance: few
j_gene: TRBJ2-3
v_gene: TRBV18
d_gene: .
CDR3aa: CASSPPSRTDTQYF
CDR3nt: TGTGCCAGCTCACCACCAAGCCGCACAGATACGCAGTATTTT

abundance: many
j_gene: TRBJ2-1
v_gene: TRBV20-1
d_gene: .
CDR3aa: CSATWNNEQFF
CDR3nt: TGCAGTGCAACTTGGAACAATGAGCAGTTCTTC

abundance: many
j_gene: TRBJ1-1
v_gene: TRBV6-1
d_gene: .
CDR3aa: CASIVTGSGTEAFF
CDR3nt: TGTGCCAGCATTGTTACAGGGTCGGGAACTGAAGCTTTCTTT

abundance: many
j_gene: TRBJ2-2
v_gene: TRBV6-2/TRBV6-3
d_gene: .
CDR3aa: CASSYRGREGELFF
CDR3nt: TGTGCCAGCAGTTACCGGGGGCGCGAAGGGGAGCTGTTTTTT

abundance: many
j_gene: TRBJ1-3
v_gene: TRBV20-1
d_gene: .
CDR3aa: CSAFRDGGNTIYF
CDR3nt: TGCAGTGCTTTCCGGGACGGCGGAAACACCATATATTTT